Below are 19 T cell receptor beta chains sequenced from a single sample in a study of ipilimumab plus nivolumab after autologous stem cell transplantation. The repertoire was sequenced with immunoSEQ multiplex PCR; TCRdb's copy has only in-frame clones and lacks some. Of 15,000 to 20,000 clones detected, 81% appear once; the ten largest clones hold roughly 19%. Material: PBMCs, obtained in a trial of ipilimumab plus nivolumab as post-transplant consolidation. Receptor source: a male donor with diffuse large B-cell lymphoma.

This sequence joins TRBV6-6 and TRBJ1-2; 7 bases fit TRBD1. The germline gives CDR1 MNHNY, CDR2 SVGAGI (reference sequence). This CDR3 is built from 13 residues. V lost 4 bases to trimming and J lost 3 bases; unmatched junction nucleotides: 2. CDR3 sequence (DNA): TGTGCCAGCAGTTCCGGGACAGACTATGGCTACACCTTC. Its protein product is CASSSGTDYGYTF.

The chain uses TRBV6-5 and TRBJ2-7, with 8 bases lining up with TRBD2. The junction had 6 bases not matched to a gene; V was cut back by 2 bases and J by 3 bases. The germline CDR1 and CDR2 sequences are MNHEY and SVGAGI. The CDR3 contains 15 residues. CDR3 bases: TGTGCCAGCAGTTACGCCAGCGGGAGCCACTACGAGCAGTACTTC. Translation: CASSYASGSHYEQYF.

The rearrangement links TRBV5-4 to TRBJ1-1; a possible D gene is TRBD1 (5 bases). CDR1 and CDR2 from the germline V gene are SGHNT and YYREEE (reference sequence). CDR3 length: 12 amino acids. Trimming cost V 1 base and J 7 bases, with 8 bases left between them. The CDR3 sequence: CASSLKGIEAFF. The DNA of the CDR3 is TGTGCCAGCAGCTTGAAGGGGATTGAAGCTTTCTTT. Full variable domain (remainder filled in from reference TRBV5-4 and TRBJ1-1): ETGVTQSPTHLIKTRGQQVTLRCSSQSGHNTVSWYQQALGQGPQFIFQYYREEENGRGNFPPRFSGLQFPNYSSELNVNALELDDSALYLCASSLKGIEAFFGQGTRLTVV.

The chain couples TRBV7-9 to TRBJ2-7, with unresolved D. The V end was cut by 1 base, the J end by 1 base, with 8 bases between. The germline gives CDR1 SEHNR, CDR2 FQNEAQ (reference sequence). This CDR3 comprises 14 residues. The CDR3 sequence is CASSLENPSYEQYF. The CDR3, as DNA: TGTGCCAGCAGCTTAGAGAACCCTTCCTACGAGCAGTACTTC.

V is TRBV23-1 and J is TRBJ2-4, with TRBD1 as a possible D gene (6 bases). TRBV23-1 is an ORF for which the function is uncertain. CDR3 length: 17 residues. The V gene lost 0 bases and the J gene lost 0 bases, with 12 bases spanning the gap. The CDR3 DNA is TGCGCCAGCAGTCAATCTTTAGAGGGGGTAGCCAAAAACATTCAGTACTTC. Translation: CASSQSLEGVAKNIQYF.

The rearrangement joins TRBV5-4 to TRBJ1-1; D possibly corresponds to TRBD1 (5 bases). This CDR3 comprises 14 residues. In germline, CDR1 is SGHNT, CDR2 YYREEE (reference sequence). Trimming pared 0 bases from V and 0 bases from J, leaving 6 bases between. CDR3 residues: CASSLGGVNTEAFF. The CDR3 DNA reads TGTGCCAGCAGCTTGGGGGGGGTGAACACTGAAGCTTTCTTT.

This sequence joins TRBV4-1 and TRBJ2-6; 7 bases are a match to TRBD1. CDR3 length: 19 residues. J lost 0 bases, V lost 0 bases, and 8 bases had no gene match. Germline CDR1 is MGHRA and CDR2 is YSYEKL. The CDR3 region is CASSQDWDSLSSGANVLTF. CDR3 bases: TGCGCCAGCAGCCAAGACTGGGACAGCTTAAGCTCTGGGGCCAACGTCCTGACTTTC.

The chain links TRBV19 to TRBJ2-2; D unclear. Trimming shortened V by 3 bases and J by 6 bases, and 2 bases separated the two germline ends. CDR3 length equals 11 residues. The germline gives CDR1 LNHDA, CDR2 SQIVND (reference sequence). The DNA for the CDR3 is TGTGCCAGTAGTATTCCCGGGGAGCTGTTTTTT. Translated: CASSIPGELFF.

This chain joins TRBV4-3 and TRBJ2-5; TRBD2 agrees at 7 bases. V gave up 0 bases and J gave up 5 bases; unmatched junction bases: 3. Germline loops: CDR1 LGHNA, CDR2 YSLEER. The CDR3 runs 14 residues. In DNA, the CDR3 is TGCGCCAGCAGCCAAGATGGAGCGGGGGAGACCCAGTACTTC. Its protein is CASSQDGAGETQYF.

The chain has TRBV7-9 and TRBJ2-1; no definite D call. V was shortened by 10 bases and J by 0 bases, with 16 bases between the two germline ends. Germline values: CDR1 SEHNR, CDR2 FQNEAQ (reference sequence). This CDR3 is 15 amino acids long. The CDR3 nucleotides are TGTGCCATCCCCCCGAACTGGAGCTCCTACAATGAGCAGTTCTTC. Amino acid sequence: CAIPPNWSSYNEQFF.

This chain joins TRBV18 and TRBJ2-7; TRBD1 matches at 7 bases. The V segment lost 5 bases and the J segment 3 bases; nucleotides outside the gene matches: 7. Germline V gene data show CDR1 as KGHSH and CDR2 as LQKENI. The length of the CDR3 is 14 residues. This chain's CDR3 is CASSSQGQIYEQYF. The CDR3, as DNA: TGTGCCAGCTCATCCCAGGGACAGATCTACGAGCAGTACTTC.

The chain is built from TRBV2 and TRBJ1-5; D not certain. The CDR3 contains 13 residues. V shed 6 bases and J shed 7 bases, with 13 bases lying between them. CDR1 SNHLY and CDR2 FYNNEI come from the germline V gene. The CDR3 nucleotides read TGTGCCAGCAGGGACCTTCAAATGCAGCCCCAGCATTTT. Its protein is CASRDLQMQPQHF.

This sequence joins TRBV7-3 and TRBJ2-2; TRBD2 might be the D (6 bases). The V and J ends lost 2 bases and 7 bases respectively, with 8 bases between them. Germline V gene lookup returns CDR1 SGHTA and CDR2 FQGTGA. This CDR3 has 13 residues. The CDR3 is CASSLGGLGELFF. DNA for the CDR3: TGTGCCAGCAGCTTAGGGGGACTCGGGGAGCTGTTTTTT.

The chain is built from TRBV5-6 and TRBJ1-2; D is uncertain. V lost 0 bases to trimming and J lost 2 bases, with 14 bases between them. Germline CDR1 SGHDT, CDR2 YYEEEE. This CDR3 comprises 16 residues. The DNA of the CDR3 is TGTGCCAGCAGCTTGGCTGGATCCGGTCCAAACTATGGCTACACCTTC. It yields the protein CASSLAGSGPNYGYTF. The full variable domain, with the rest looked up from reference TRBV5-6 and TRBJ1-2, is DAGVTQSPTHLIKTRGQQVTLRCSPKSGHDTVSWYQQALGQGPQFIFQYYEEEERQRGNFPDRFSGHQFPNYSSELNVNALLLGDSALYLCASSLAGSGPNYGYTFGSGTRLTVV.

This rearrangement joins TRBV27 to TRBJ2-3; a weak D match, TRBD2 (6 bases). The V end lost 5 bases, the J end lost 0 bases, and 27 bases lay between the germline ends. The germline CDR1 and CDR2 sequences are MNHEY and SMNVEV (reference sequence). The CDR3 is made up of 20 amino acids. The CDR3 region has the DNA TGTGCCAGCAGTAACCCCGGGACTCCTTTTCTAATTCCTAGCACAGATACGCAGTATTTT. It yields the protein CASSNPGTPFLIPSTDTQYF.

The V gene is TRBV25-1, the J gene TRBJ2-1; TRBD2 matches at 8 bases. V gave up 6 bases and J gave up 3 bases; unmatched junction bases: 7. CDR1 is MGHDK, CDR2 SYGVNS, per germline. The length of the CDR3 is 15 residues. In DNA form, the CDR3 reads TGTGCCAGCAGGGGGCCGGGGGGGGACTACAATGAGCAGTTCTTC. It specifies CASRGPGGDYNEQFF.

The chain links TRBV6-5 to TRBJ1-3, with 7 positions matching TRBD1. This CDR3 region has 14 residues. Trimming cost V 6 bases and J 2 bases; bases outside gene matches: 4. Germline V gives CDR1 MNHEY, CDR2 SVGAGI. The CDR3: CASSLTGAGNTIYF. CDR3 nucleotide sequence: TGTGCCAGCAGCCTTACAGGGGCTGGAAACACCATATATTTT.

The genes are TRBV7-6 and TRBJ1-3; TRBD1 is a possible D gene (5 bases). Trimming removed 2 bases from V and 2 bases from J, with 10 bases in between. This CDR3 comprises 15 residues. Germline V CDR1 and CDR2: SGHVS, FNYEAQ. The CDR3, as DNA: TGTGCCAGCAGCTTATCCGCAGGGACTGGAAACACCATATATTTT. Amino acids: CASSLSAGTGNTIYF.

The chain carries TRBV4-3 and TRBJ2-1; TRBD1 aligns across 9 bases. The J segment lost 3 bases and the V segment lost 0 bases, leaving 3 bases of the junction unmatched. Germline V CDR1 and CDR2: LGHNA, YSLEER. This CDR3 is built from 16 residues. The CDR3 sequence: CASSQEGTGNYNEQFF. The CDR3 DNA is TGCGCCAGCAGCCAAGAAGGGACAGGGAACTACAATGAGCAGTTCTTC.